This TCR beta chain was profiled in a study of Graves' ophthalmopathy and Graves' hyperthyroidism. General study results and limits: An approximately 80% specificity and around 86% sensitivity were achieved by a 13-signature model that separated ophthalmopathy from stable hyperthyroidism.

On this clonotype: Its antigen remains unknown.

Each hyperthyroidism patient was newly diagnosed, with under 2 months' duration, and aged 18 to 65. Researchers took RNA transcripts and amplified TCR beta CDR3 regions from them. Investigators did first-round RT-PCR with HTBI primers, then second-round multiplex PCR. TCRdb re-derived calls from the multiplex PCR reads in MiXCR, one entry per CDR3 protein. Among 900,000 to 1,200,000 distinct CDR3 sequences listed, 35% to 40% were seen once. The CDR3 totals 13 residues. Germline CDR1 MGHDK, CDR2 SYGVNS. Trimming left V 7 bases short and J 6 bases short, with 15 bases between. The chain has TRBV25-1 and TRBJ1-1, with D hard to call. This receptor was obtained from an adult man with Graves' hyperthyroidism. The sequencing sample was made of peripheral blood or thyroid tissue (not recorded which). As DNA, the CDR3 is TGTGCCAGCACAGTCTCGGGGAGACCTGAAGCTTTCTTT. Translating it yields CASTVSGRPEAFF.